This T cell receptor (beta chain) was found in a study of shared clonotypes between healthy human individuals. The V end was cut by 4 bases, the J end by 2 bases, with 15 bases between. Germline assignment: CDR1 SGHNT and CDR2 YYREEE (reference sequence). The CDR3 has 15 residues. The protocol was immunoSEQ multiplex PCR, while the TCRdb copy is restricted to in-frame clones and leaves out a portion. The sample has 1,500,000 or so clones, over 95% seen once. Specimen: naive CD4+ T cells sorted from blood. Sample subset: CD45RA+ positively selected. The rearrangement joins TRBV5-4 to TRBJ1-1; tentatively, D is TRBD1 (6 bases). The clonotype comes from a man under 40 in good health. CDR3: CASSGGRRGNTEAFF. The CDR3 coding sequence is TGTGCCAGCAGCGGGGGCCGTAGGGGCAACACTGAAGCTTTCTTT.